This T cell receptor beta chain derives from a study of T cells in Graves' hyperthyroidism and ophthalmopathy. The study's findings and limits: The majority of expanded thyroid clonotypes above 0.001 also appeared in blood.

Researchers barred patients who had uncontrolled infection, other autoimmune disease, pregnancy or lactation. In making diagnoses, clinical symptoms, serum thyroxine and TRAb, thyroid ultrasound and orbital computed tomography were all used. V was shortened by 0 bases and J by 3 bases, with 18 bases between the two germline ends. Germline V lookup: CDR1 MNHEY, CDR2 SVGAGI. The CDR3 contains 18 residues. The investigators amplified TCR beta CDR3 regions from RNA transcripts. With the HTBI primer set, the TCR CDR3 went through a first round of RT-PCR. TCRdb re-called the multiplex PCR reads with MiXCR, one entry per CDR3 protein. The sample has some 600,000 distinct CDR3 sequences, roughly 13% seen once. This clonotype was detected many times. Its matching antigen is unknown.

Sequenced material: blood. V is TRBV6-5 and J is TRBJ2-1; D is perhaps TRBD2 (6 bases). The origin of this receptor is a woman aged 30 to 39 with Graves' hyperthyroidism that later progressed to Graves' ophthalmopathy. CDR3 in amino acids: CASSYSRAGSNHYNEQFF. DNA of the CDR3: TGTGCCAGCAGTTACTCGAGAGCCGGGAGTAATCACTACAATGAGCAGTTCTTC.